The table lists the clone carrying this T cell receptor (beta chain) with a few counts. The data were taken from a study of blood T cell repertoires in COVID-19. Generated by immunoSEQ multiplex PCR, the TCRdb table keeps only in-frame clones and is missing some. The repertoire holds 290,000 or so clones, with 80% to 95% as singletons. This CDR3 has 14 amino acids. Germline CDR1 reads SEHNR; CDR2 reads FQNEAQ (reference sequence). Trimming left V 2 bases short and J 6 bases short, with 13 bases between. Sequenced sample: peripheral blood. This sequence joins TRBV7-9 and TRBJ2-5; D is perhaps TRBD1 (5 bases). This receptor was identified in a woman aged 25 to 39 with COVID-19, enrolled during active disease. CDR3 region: CASSLIRQPKTQYF. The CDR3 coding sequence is TGTGCCAGCAGCTTAATAAGACAGCCGAAGACCCAGTACTTC.